This T cell receptor beta chain was identified in a study of T cell changes during pregnancy in multiple sclerosis (dated by TCRdb to between 2018 and 2020). Notes on the research overall: The study looked at changes in the T cell repertoire across pregnancy in women with multiple sclerosis.

Preparation of the library involved the immunoSEQ multiplex PCR assay. TCRdb took over this immuneACCESS table, retaining in-frame rearrangements with V and J assigned. Such tables are incomplete; in checked studies, under half of the missing clones stem from an unresolved V gene, and the remainder is unexplained. The sample records around 80,000 clones, about 90% of which are singletons. Approximately 1.4% of the sample rests with the top ten. About this clone itself: What antigen it recognizes has not been identified. Qualities for individual bases were not recorded, and no much larger clone is one base off.

The CDR3 covers 11 residues, taking in both the cysteine and the phenylalanine. Solely the CDR3 DNA is kept, with 33 bases framed from the first base. Taken from the germline V gene, the CDR1 and CDR2 loops are SGHDT and YYEEEE. V is shortened by 4 bases, J by 6 bases, and the region joining them spans 7 bases. This TCR was recovered from a female donor with multiple sclerosis, enrolled in a pregnancy study. The V gene is TRBV5-6 and the J gene is TRBJ1-1; the D segment cannot be called with confidence. This sample comprised peripheral blood, obtained before pregnancy. CDR3 sequence: CASSRTAEAFF. The nucleotides read TGTGCCAGCAGCCGCACAGCTGAAGCTTTCTTT.